These 32 T cell receptor beta chains share one sample of origin, sequenced in a study of blood T cell repertoires in COVID-19. Data came from immunoSEQ multiplex PCR; TCRdb stores just in-frame clones and leaves some out. The sample lists 200,000 to 250,000 clones, 88% occurring once. The specimen was peripheral blood. Receptors originate from a man aged 65-85 years with acute or convalescent COVID-19.

This chain links TRBV6-1 with TRBJ2-7; 8 bases are shared with TRBD1. The CDR3 extends over 17 amino acids. V lost 2 bases, J lost 2 bases, and 11 bases stayed unmatched. The V gene's germline CDR1 is MNHNS and CDR2 SASEGT. The CDR3 DNA reads TGTGCCAGCAGTGAATACCAATCAAAGACAGGGGCCTACGAGCAGTACTTC. It specifies CASSEYQSKTGAYEQYF.

This rearrangement joins TRBV27 to TRBJ2-7; 9 nucleotides align to TRBD2. The CDR3 is made up of 16 amino acids. Unmatched junction bases numbered 8, after V lost 5 bases and J lost 0 bases. CDR1 is MNHEY and CDR2 is SMNVEV in the germline V gene (reference sequence). DNA for the CDR3: TGTGCCAGCAGTATCGGTAGCGGGAGCCACTCCTACGAGCAGTACTTC. This sequence encodes CASSIGSGSHSYEQYF.

The rearrangement uses TRBV19 and TRBJ1-1, with D unresolved. Germline assignment: CDR1 LNHDA and CDR2 SQIVND (reference sequence). This CDR3 is 14 amino acids long. V was cut by 5 bases and J by 3 bases, with 13 bases left in between. In DNA form, the CDR3 reads TGTGCCAGTAGTCGGTCCGGAGACTACACTGAAGCTTTCTTT. Amino acids: CASSRSGDYTEAFF.

The chain joins TRBV5-8 to TRBJ2-2; tentative D call: TRBD1 (6 bases). There are 14 residues in the CDR3. The V and J ends lost 0 bases and 9 bases respectively, with 12 bases between them. CDR1 and CDR2 from the germline V gene are SGHTS and YDEGEE. The CDR3 is CASSLAGDRRELFF. Written as DNA, the CDR3 is TGTGCCAGCAGCTTGGCTGGTGACAGGAGGGAGCTGTTTTTT.

The rearrangement joins TRBV7-6 to TRBJ1-3; 7 bases align to TRBD1. J was trimmed by 0 bases and V by 3 bases; bases with no gene match: 5. This CDR3 has 16 residues. Looked up from germline, CDR1 is SGHVS and CDR2 is FNYEAQ. Written as DNA, the CDR3 is TGTGCCAGCAGCTTGGCAGGGGGTGGCTCTGGAAACACCATATATTTT. It is translated as CASSLAGGGSGNTIYF.

V gene TRBV3-1 (or the pseudogene TRBV3-2) combines with J gene TRBJ1-4, with 8 bases matching TRBD1. With 1 base clipped from V and 5 bases from J, the junction kept 0 bases outside the gene matches. Germline CDR1 reads LGHDT; CDR2 reads YNNKEL (reference sequence). The CDR3 is made up of 14 amino acids. CDR3 DNA: TGTGCCAGCAGCCAAGCAGGGGGCAATGAAAAACTGTTTTTT. Protein sequence: CASSQAGGNEKLFF.

V usage is TRBV18 and J usage is TRBJ2-3; 7 bases match TRBD2. CDR1 is KGHSH, CDR2 LQKENI, per germline. V lost 5 bases and J lost 2; bases outside the gene matches: 7. The CDR3 is 15 residues long. The CDR3 sequence is CASSTGLEVTDTQYF. CDR3 bases: TGTGCCAGCTCAACTGGACTAGAAGTCACAGATACGCAGTATTTT.

The CDR3 DNA is TGTGCCAGCCGCCGGGGAGGAGCTTTCTTT. Amino acids: CASRRGGAFF. This sequence joins TRBV21-1 and TRBJ1-1. TRBV21-1 is a known pseudogene. The CDR3 is made up of 10 amino acids.

This clone has more than one count but fewer than ten. One junction end disagrees with the germline gene, perhaps due to a read error. The chain couples TRBV27 to TRBJ1-1; D uncertain. The germline V gene has CDR1 MNHEY and CDR2 SMNVEV (reference sequence). The CDR3 is made up of 13 amino acids. CDR3 in amino acids: CATGRNLNTEAFF. The CDR3 DNA sequence: TGCGCTACCGGGAGGAACTTGAACACTGAAGCTTTCTTT.

V usage is TRBV5-6 and J usage is TRBJ2-2, with D possibly matching TRBD2 (5 bases). CDR1 is SGHDT and CDR2 is YYEEEE in the germline V gene. V lost 0 bases to trimming and J lost 10 bases, with 10 bases between them. The CDR3 contains 13 residues. CDR3 region: CASSLVLEEELFF. In DNA, the CDR3 is TGTGCCAGCAGCTTGGTCCTGGAGGAGGAGCTGTTTTTT.

This chain connects TRBV2 to TRBJ1-4; D gene unclear. The germline V gene encodes CDR1 SNHLY and CDR2 FYNNEI. This CDR3 has 14 residues. V lost 3 bases, J lost 7 bases, and 12 bases lay in between. The CDR3 coding sequence is TGTGCCAGCAGTGAGAGTGGCCGAGGTGAAAAACTGTTTTTT. Protein sequence: CASSESGRGEKLFF.

This rearrangement joins TRBV6-5 to TRBJ1-2; D is unclear. This CDR3 comprises 14 residues. Germline CDR1 and CDR2: MNHEY and SVGAGI. V dropped 6 bases and J dropped 7 bases, with 18 bases sitting between them. DNA for the CDR3: TGTGCCAGCAGACCGCCTAGTTATAGCGGTGGCTACACCTTC. Translation gives CASRPPSYSGGYTF.

The chain is built from TRBV7-6 and TRBJ1-5; unclear D gene. Trimming shortened V by 4 bases and J by 2 bases, and 15 bases separated the two germline ends. This CDR3 has 16 amino acids. Germline V gene data show CDR1 as SGHVS and CDR2 as FNYEAQ. CDR3 loop: CASSSGSMQGNQPQHF. The CDR3 DNA reads TGTGCCAGCAGCTCCGGCAGTATGCAGGGCAATCAGCCCCAGCATTTT.

This chain links TRBV19 with TRBJ1-5, with TRBD1 identical over 8 bases. Unmatched junction bases numbered 8, after V lost 9 bases and J lost 1 base. Germline V CDR1 and CDR2: LNHDA, SQIVND (reference sequence). CDR3 length equals 15 residues. The CDR3 reads CASVKQGVSNQPQHF. DNA for the CDR3: TGTGCCAGCGTAAAACAGGGGGTCAGCAATCAGCCCCAGCATTTT. Full variable domain (outside the CDR3, taken from reference TRBV19 and TRBJ1-5): DGGITQSPKYLFRKEGQNVTLSCEQNLNHDAMYWYRQDPGQGLRLIYYSQIVNDFQKGDIAEGYSVSREKKESFPLTVTSAQKNPTAFYLCASVKQGVSNQPQHFGDGTRLSIL.

This rearrangement joins TRBV28 to TRBJ2-7; the D gene is possibly TRBD2 (6 bases). The V and J ends lost 3 bases and 4 bases respectively, with 22 bases between them. The CDR3 contains 17 residues. Germline V gives CDR1 MDHEN, CDR2 SYDVKM. The CDR3 DNA follows: TGTGCCAGCAGTTTTAGCGGCCGGCGGCGGGAAGGGTACGAGCAGTACTTC. This codes for CASSFSGRRREGYEQYF.

V is TRBV5-1 and J is TRBJ2-5; weak D call: TRBD2 (5 bases). Between the trimmed V and J ends, which lost 1 base and 2 bases, there was a span of 15 bases. The CDR3 runs to 16 residues. Germline V CDR1 and CDR2: SGHRS, YFSETQ. The CDR3, as DNA: TGCGCCAGCAGCTTGAGGAGCGGATTACTACAAGAGACCCAGTACTTC. The encoded protein is CASSLRSGLLQETQYF. Variable domain in full (rest from reference TRBV5-1 and TRBJ2-5): KAGVTQTPRYLIKTRGQQVTLSCSPISGHRSVSWYQQTPGQGLQFLFEYFSETQRNKGNFPGRFSGRQFSNSRSEMNVSTLELGDSALYLCASSLRSGLLQETQYFGPGTRLLVL.

The chain couples TRBV18 to TRBJ2-7; 14 nucleotides match TRBD2. The CDR3 totals 13 residues. V lost 10 bases and J lost 4; bases outside the gene matches: 3. The V gene's germline CDR1 is KGHSH and CDR2 LQKENI. CDR3 sequence (DNA): TGTGCCACGGGGACTAGCGGGAGTTACGAGCAGTACTTC. Protein product: CATGTSGSYEQYF.

The J gene is TRBJ2-7, the V gene TRBV7-2; the D gene is possibly TRBD2 (6 bases). Trimming left V 6 bases short and J 5 bases short, with 20 bases between. The germline V gene has CDR1 SGHTA and CDR2 FQGNSA. CDR3 size: 15 residues. The CDR3: CASSPGLRGGDEQYF. For the CDR3, the DNA is TGTGCCAGCAGTCCCGGGCTCCGGGGAGGAGACGAGCAGTACTTC. Drawing the rest from reference TRBV7-2 and TRBJ2-7, the complete variable domain is GAGVSQSPSNKVTEKGKDVELRCDPISGHTALYWYRQSLGQGLEFLIYFQGNSAPDKSGLPSDRFSAERTGGSVSTLTIQRTQQEDSAVYLCASSPGLRGGDEQYFGPGTRLTVT.

V gene TRBV2 combines with J gene TRBJ1-1; TRBD1 matches 8 bases. The CDR3 is 13 residues long. The ends lost 6 bases at V and 6 bases at J; junction bases unmatched: 6. CDR1 SNHLY and CDR2 FYNNEI come from the germline V gene. The CDR3 loop reads CASRAGQGSEAFF. The CDR3 DNA sequence: TGTGCCAGCAGAGCAGGACAGGGCTCTGAAGCTTTCTTT. The variable domain in full, completed from reference TRBV2 and TRBJ1-1, reads EPEVTQTPSHQVTQMGQEVILRCVPISNHLYFYWYRQILGQKVEFLVSFYNNEISEKSEIFDDQFSVERPDGSNFTLKIRSTKLEDSAMYFCASRAGQGSEAFFGQGTRLTVV.

This clone was seen a single time. The V gene is TRBV3-1 (or the pseudogene TRBV3-2), the J gene TRBJ1-2; no definite D call. V was cut by 1 base and J by 3 bases, with 6 bases left in between. This CDR3 is 13 amino acids long. Germline V CDR1 and CDR2: LGHDT, YNNKEL (reference sequence). The CDR3 reads CASSQASDYGYTF. The CDR3 DNA reads TGTGCCAGCAGCCAAGCGTCAGACTATGGCTACACCTTC.

The rearrangement joins TRBV27 to TRBJ2-5; D is unclear. Per the germline V gene, CDR1 is MNHEY and CDR2 is SMNVEV (reference sequence). The V end was cut by 3 bases, the J end by 5 bases, with 10 bases between. The CDR3 runs to 13 residues. The CDR3 nucleotides are TGTGCCAGCAGTTTTCAGGTTTTCGAGACCCAGTACTTC. Its translation: CASSFQVFETQYF.

The genes are TRBV6-5 and TRBJ1-2; 12 bases are a match to TRBD1. With V trimmed by 6 bases and J by 2 bases, 1 base remained unmatched. Germline-derived CDR1 and CDR2 are MNHEY and SVGAGI. This CDR3 is built from 14 residues. Here the CDR3 DNA reads TGTGCCAGCAGCGGGACAGGGGGCAACTATGGCTACACCTTC. This codes for CASSGTGGNYGYTF.

V gene TRBV19 combines with J gene TRBJ2-1; 7 bases fit TRBD2. Germline V lookup: CDR1 LNHDA, CDR2 SQIVND (reference sequence). Trimming at V came to 5 bases and at J to 11 bases, leaving 18 bases not matched to a gene. The CDR3 loop spans 16 amino acids. The CDR3 region has the DNA TGTGCCAGTAGTTGGGAGGTTGCGGGAGAGGGTTGGAAGCAGTTCTTC. Its translation is CASSWEVAGEGWKQFF.

This clone was seen only once. This chain links TRBV15 with TRBJ2-2; the match to TRBD2 covers 7 bases. The V gene's germline CDR1 is LNHNV and CDR2 YYDKDF (reference sequence). This CDR3 contains 15 residues. With V trimmed by 5 bases and J by 4 bases, 7 bases remained unmatched. CDR3 nucleotides: TGTGCCACCAGCCCCCGCGGGAGTACCACCGGGGAGCTGTTTTTT. This codes for CATSPRGSTTGELFF.

J is TRBJ2-7 and V is TRBV28, with D perhaps TRBD1 (6 bases). CDR1 is MDHEN and CDR2 is SYDVKM in the germline V gene. CDR3 size: 13 residues. With 9 bases removed from V and 4 bases from J, the gap between germline ends came to 16 bases. CDR3 DNA: TGTGCCAGTCAGACAGGATTGGGGTACGAGCAGTACTTC. Amino acid sequence: CASQTGLGYEQYF. The full variable domain, with the rest looked up from reference TRBV28 and TRBJ2-7, is DVKVTQSSRYLVKRTGEKVFLECVQDMDHENMFWYRQDPGLGLRLIYFSYDVKMKEKGDIPEGYSVSREKKERFSLILESASTNQTSMYLCASQTGLGYEQYFGPGTRLTVT.

The CDR3 is CASSIEGTGGFNQPQHF. Written as DNA, the CDR3 is TGTGCCAGTAGTATAGAAGGGACAGGGGGGTTCAATCAGCCCCAGCATTTT. This chain links TRBV19 with TRBJ1-5, with TRBD1 matching over 11 bases. V lost 0 bases to trimming and J lost 3 bases; unmatched junction nucleotides: 4. CDR1 is LNHDA and CDR2 is SQIVND in the germline V gene (reference sequence). CDR3 length: 17 residues. The whole variable domain, filled in from reference TRBV19 and TRBJ1-5, reads DGGITQSPKYLFRKEGQNVTLSCEQNLNHDAMYWYRQDPGQGLRLIYYSQIVNDFQKGDIAEGYSVSREKKESFPLTVTSAQKNPTAFYLCASSIEGTGGFNQPQHFGDGTRLSIL.

V is TRBV20-1 and J is TRBJ2-1; the match to TRBD1 covers 8 bases. Germline V gene lookup returns CDR1 DFQATT and CDR2 SNEGSKA (reference sequence). V dropped 3 bases and J dropped 1; count of bases not matched to a gene: 8. This CDR3 contains 16 residues. The CDR3 nucleotides read TGCAGTGCTAGTCACCCCGACAGGGGATCCTACAATGAGCAGTTCTTC. Its translation is CSASHPDRGSYNEQFF.

The V gene is TRBV27, the J gene TRBJ2-7; 13 bases fit TRBD2. This CDR3 has 20 residues. The V and J ends lost 5 bases and 7 bases, in that order; junction bases with no gene match: 23. Germline-derived CDR1 and CDR2 are MNHEY and SMNVEV (reference sequence). CDR3 DNA: TGTGCCAGCAGTACGATATCCGGGACTAGCGGGAAGTCAGTAACTTTTGAGCAGTACTTC. Amino acid sequence: CASSTISGTSGKSVTFEQYF.

The rearrangement uses TRBV6-5 and TRBJ2-3, with D maybe TRBD2 (6 bases). The CDR3 totals 13 residues. V was shortened by 2 bases and J by 7 bases, with 10 bases between the two germline ends. Germline assignment: CDR1 MNHEY and CDR2 SVGAGI. In nucleotides, the CDR3 is TGTGCCAGCAGTTACGATGGGAGGAATACGCAGTATTTT. This gives the protein CASSYDGRNTQYF.

J is TRBJ1-1 and V is TRBV19; TRBD1 might be the D (6 bases). This CDR3 contains 15 residues. V was cut by 3 bases and J by 5 bases, with 16 bases left in between. Germline V gene sequence: CDR1 LNHDA, CDR2 SQIVND (reference sequence). The chain's CDR3 is CASSMGANAKTEAFF. CDR3 sequence (DNA): TGTGCCAGTAGTATGGGGGCCAACGCGAAGACTGAAGCTTTCTTT.

The gene calls are TRBV28 and TRBJ2-7, with D perhaps matching TRBD2 (5 bases). This CDR3 is 14 amino acids long. CDR1 is MDHEN and CDR2 is SYDVKM in the germline V gene. The V end lost 3 bases, the J end lost 3 bases, and 12 bases lay between the germline ends. This CDR3 is CASSFGDSGYEQYF. DNA of the CDR3: TGTGCCAGCAGTTTCGGGGATTCTGGCTACGAGCAGTACTTC.

This clone has just one count. The chain recombines TRBV19 with TRBJ2-2, with 9 bases aligning to TRBD2. Germline CDR1 LNHDA, CDR2 SQIVND (reference sequence). This CDR3 has 18 residues. Germline trimming cut 3 bases from V and 4 bases from J; bases unmatched to any gene: 12. CDR3 sequence reads: CASSMREGGTRATGELFF. The CDR3 DNA reads as TGTGCCAGTAGTATGCGGGAGGGAGGGACAAGGGCCACCGGGGAGCTGTTTTTT.